Each of the 5 T cell receptor beta chains below was sequenced from the same sample in a study of blood T cell repertoires in COVID-19. Using immunoSEQ multiplex PCR, the repertoire was profiled, and TCRdb retains in-frame clones only, with some absent. The sample holds 200,000 to 250,000 clones; about four fifths are singletons and the top ten take 1.5% to 2%. Sequenced material: PBMCs or T cells enriched from blood (not recorded which). These receptors all come from a man in his 60s who had recovered from COVID-19.

The V and J genes are TRBV12-3 or TRBV12-4 and TRBJ2-7, with 7 positions matching TRBD1. The junction had 8 bases not matched to a gene; V was cut back by 6 bases and J by 6 bases. There are 13 residues in the CDR3. CDR3 sequence (DNA): TGTGCCAGCAGCGGACAGGCTGGGAGCGAGCAGTACTTC. Residues: CASSGQAGSEQYF.

This clone was observed a single time. The chain combines TRBV6-6 with TRBJ2-1; 10 nucleotides line up with TRBD2. CDR3 length: 16 residues. V shed 2 bases, J shed 7 bases, and the junction held 8 bases outside the gene matches. Germline assignment: CDR1 MNHNY and CDR2 SVGAGI (reference sequence). The CDR3 protein is CASSYAKLAGTNEQFF. DNA for the CDR3: TGTGCCAGCAGTTACGCAAAACTAGCGGGAACAAATGAGCAGTTCTTC.

V and J are TRBV2 and TRBJ1-1; the D gene is possibly TRBD1 (5 bases). There are 15 residues in the CDR3. Germline CDR1 reads SNHLY; CDR2 reads FYNNEI. The V and J ends lost 3 bases and 4 bases respectively, with 15 bases between them. CDR3 amino acids: CASSDVRGAVTEAFF. CDR3 DNA sequence: TGTGCCAGCAGTGATGTCCGTGGGGCGGTCACTGAAGCTTTCTTT.

The chain recombines TRBV24-1 with TRBJ2-3; 7 bases agree with TRBD2. The CDR3 is 14 amino acids. Germline CDR1 KGHDR, CDR2 SFDVKD. Trimming at V came to 1 base and at J to 3 bases, leaving 0 bases not matched to a gene. The CDR3 reads CATSDFGGTDTQYF. CDR3 coding DNA: TGTGCCACCAGTGATTTCGGGGGGACAGATACGCAGTATTTT.

The chain is built from TRBV6-5 and TRBJ1-2, with a weak D call TRBD1 (6 bases). Trimming cost V 6 bases and J 2 bases, with 13 bases left between them. Germline V gives CDR1 MNHEY, CDR2 SVGAGI. This CDR3 comprises 14 residues. This CDR3 reads CASSPDTGNYGYTF. CDR3 nucleotide sequence: TGTGCCAGCAGCCCCGATACAGGGAACTATGGCTACACCTTC.